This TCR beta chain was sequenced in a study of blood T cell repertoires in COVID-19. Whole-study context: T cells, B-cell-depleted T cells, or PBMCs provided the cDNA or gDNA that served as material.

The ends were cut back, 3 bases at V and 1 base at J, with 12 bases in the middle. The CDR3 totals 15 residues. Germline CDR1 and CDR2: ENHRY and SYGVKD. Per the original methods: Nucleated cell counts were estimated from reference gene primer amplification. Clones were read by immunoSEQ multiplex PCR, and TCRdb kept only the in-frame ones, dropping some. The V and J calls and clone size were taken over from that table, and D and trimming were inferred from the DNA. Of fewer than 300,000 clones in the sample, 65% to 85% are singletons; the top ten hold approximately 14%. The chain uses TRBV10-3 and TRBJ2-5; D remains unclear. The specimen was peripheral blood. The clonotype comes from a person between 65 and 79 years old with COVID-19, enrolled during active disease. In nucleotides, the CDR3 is TGTGCCATCAGTGAAAGTGGCCTGCTCCAAGAGACCCAGTACTTC. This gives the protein CAISESGLLQETQYF.